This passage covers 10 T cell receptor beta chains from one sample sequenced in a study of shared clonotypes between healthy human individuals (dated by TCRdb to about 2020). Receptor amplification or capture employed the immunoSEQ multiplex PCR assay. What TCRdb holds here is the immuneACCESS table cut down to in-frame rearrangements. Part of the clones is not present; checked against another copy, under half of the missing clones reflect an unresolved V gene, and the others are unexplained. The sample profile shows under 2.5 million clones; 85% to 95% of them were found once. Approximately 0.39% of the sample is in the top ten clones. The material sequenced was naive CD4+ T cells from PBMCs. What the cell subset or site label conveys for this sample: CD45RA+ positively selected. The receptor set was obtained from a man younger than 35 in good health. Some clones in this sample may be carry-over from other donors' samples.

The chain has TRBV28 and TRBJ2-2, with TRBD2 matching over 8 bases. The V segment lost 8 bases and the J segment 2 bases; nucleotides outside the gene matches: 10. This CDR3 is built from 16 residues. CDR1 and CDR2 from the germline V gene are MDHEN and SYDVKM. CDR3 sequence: CASRPTSGRNTGELFF. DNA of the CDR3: TGTGCCAGCCGTCCCACTAGCGGACGTAACACCGGGGAGCTGTTTTTT.

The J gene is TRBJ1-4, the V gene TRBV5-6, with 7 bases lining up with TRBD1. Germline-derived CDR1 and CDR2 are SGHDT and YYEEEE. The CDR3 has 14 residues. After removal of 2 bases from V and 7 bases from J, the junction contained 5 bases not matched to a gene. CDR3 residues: CASSLKGAGEKLFF. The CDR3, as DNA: TGTGCCAGCAGCTTAAAGGGGGCCGGTGAAAAACTGTTTTTT.

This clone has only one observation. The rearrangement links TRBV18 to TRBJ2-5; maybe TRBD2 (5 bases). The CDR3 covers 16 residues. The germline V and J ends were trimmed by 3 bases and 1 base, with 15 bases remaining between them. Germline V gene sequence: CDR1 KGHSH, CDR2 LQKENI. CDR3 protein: CASSPPQGGLQETQYF. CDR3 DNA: TGTGCCAGCTCACCTCCCCAAGGCGGACTCCAAGAGACCCAGTACTTC.

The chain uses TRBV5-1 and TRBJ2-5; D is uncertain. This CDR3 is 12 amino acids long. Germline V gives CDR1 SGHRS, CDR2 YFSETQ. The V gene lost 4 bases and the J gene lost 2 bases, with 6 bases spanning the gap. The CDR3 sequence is CASSEVQETQYF. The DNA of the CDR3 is TGCGCCAGCAGCGAGGTTCAAGAGACCCAGTACTTC. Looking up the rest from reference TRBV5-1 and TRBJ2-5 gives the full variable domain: KAGVTQTPRYLIKTRGQQVTLSCSPISGHRSVSWYQQTPGQGLQFLFEYFSETQRNKGNFPGRFSGRQFSNSRSEMNVSTLELGDSALYLCASSEVQETQYFGPGTRLLVL.

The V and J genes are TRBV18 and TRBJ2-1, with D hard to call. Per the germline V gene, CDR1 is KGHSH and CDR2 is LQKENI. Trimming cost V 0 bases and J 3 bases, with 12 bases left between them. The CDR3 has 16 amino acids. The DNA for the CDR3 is TGTGCCAGCTCACCACCTACCGCTTCTAGCTACAATGAGCAGTTCTTC. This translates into CASSPPTASSYNEQFF.

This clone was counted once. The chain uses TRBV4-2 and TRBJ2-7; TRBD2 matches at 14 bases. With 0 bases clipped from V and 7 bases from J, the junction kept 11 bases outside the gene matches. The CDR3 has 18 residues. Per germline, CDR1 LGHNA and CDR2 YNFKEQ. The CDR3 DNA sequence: TGTGCCAGCAGCCAAGATCTGGTAGTCGGGACTAGCGGGAGAGAGCAGTACTTC. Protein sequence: CASSQDLVVGTSGREQYF.

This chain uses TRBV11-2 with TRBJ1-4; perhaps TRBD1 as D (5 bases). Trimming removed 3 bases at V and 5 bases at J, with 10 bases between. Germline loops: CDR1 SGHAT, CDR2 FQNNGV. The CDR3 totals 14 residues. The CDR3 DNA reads TGTGCCAGCAGCTTTTCGAGACAGAATGAAAAACTGTTTTTT. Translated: CASSFSRQNEKLFF.

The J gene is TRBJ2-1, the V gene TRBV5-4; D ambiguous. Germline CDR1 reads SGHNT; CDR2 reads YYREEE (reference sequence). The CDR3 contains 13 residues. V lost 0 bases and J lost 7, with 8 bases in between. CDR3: CASSLDALNEQFF. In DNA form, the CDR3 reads TGTGCCAGCAGCTTGGACGCTTTGAATGAGCAGTTCTTC.

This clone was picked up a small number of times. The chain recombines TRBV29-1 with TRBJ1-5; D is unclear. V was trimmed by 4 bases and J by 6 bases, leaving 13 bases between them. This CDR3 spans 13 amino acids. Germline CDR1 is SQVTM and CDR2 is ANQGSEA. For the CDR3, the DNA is TGCAGCGTTGGGGAAAGGTTGGGTCAGCCCCAGCATTTT. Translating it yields CSVGERLGQPQHF.

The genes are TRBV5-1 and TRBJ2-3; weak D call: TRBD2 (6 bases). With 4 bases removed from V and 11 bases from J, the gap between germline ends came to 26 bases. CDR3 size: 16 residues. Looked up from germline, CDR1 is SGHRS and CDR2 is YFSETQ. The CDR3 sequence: CASSPGHASADAMQYF. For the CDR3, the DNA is TGCGCCAGCAGCCCGGGGCATGCTAGCGCCGACGCGATGCAGTATTTT. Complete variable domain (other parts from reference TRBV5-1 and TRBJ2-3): KAGVTQTPRYLIKTRGQQVTLSCSPISGHRSVSWYQQTPGQGLQFLFEYFSETQRNKGNFPGRFSGRQFSNSRSEMNVSTLELGDSALYLCASSPGHASADAMQYFGPGTRLTVL.